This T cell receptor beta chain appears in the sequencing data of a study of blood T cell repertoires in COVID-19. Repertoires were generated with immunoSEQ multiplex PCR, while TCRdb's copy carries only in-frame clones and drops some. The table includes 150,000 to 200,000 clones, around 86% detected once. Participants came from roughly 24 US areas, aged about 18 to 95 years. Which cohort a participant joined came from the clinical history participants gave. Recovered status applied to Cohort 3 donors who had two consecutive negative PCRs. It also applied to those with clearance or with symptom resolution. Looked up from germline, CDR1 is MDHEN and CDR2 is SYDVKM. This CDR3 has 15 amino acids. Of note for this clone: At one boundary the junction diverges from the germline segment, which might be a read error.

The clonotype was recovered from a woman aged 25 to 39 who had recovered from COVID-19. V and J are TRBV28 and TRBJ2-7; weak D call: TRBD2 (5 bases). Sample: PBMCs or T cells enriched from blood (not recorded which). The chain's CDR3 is CASRVEGYPSLEEYF. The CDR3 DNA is TGTGCCAGCAGGGTCGAGGGTTACCCCTCCCTCGAGGAGTACTTC.